The present entry profiles one TCR beta chain with its context. V lost 2 bases and J lost 7; bases outside the gene matches: 7. Germline CDR1 MDHEN, CDR2 SYDVKM. This CDR3 is built from 15 residues. Original handling: Using reference gene primer amplification, nucleated cell counts were estimated. Using immunoSEQ multiplex PCR, the repertoire was profiled, and TCRdb retains in-frame clones only, with some absent. V, J and clone size were drawn from that table, and D and trimming were deduced from the DNA. The sample has roughly 240,000 clones, 86% seen once. This sample was included in a study of blood T cell repertoires in COVID-19. Study information: The origin of the acute and convalescent COVID-19 samples was the United States, Italy and Spain. T cells, B-cell-depleted T cells, or PBMCs supplied cDNA or gDNA.

Sequencing used peripheral blood. This chain joins TRBV28 and TRBJ1-3, with TRBD1 matching 8 bases. This TCR derives from a woman in her sixties who had recovered from COVID-19. The CDR3 region has the DNA TGTGCCAGCAGTTTACGGCAGGGGGCGCGGAACACCATATATTTT. Translation: CASSLRQGARNTIYF.